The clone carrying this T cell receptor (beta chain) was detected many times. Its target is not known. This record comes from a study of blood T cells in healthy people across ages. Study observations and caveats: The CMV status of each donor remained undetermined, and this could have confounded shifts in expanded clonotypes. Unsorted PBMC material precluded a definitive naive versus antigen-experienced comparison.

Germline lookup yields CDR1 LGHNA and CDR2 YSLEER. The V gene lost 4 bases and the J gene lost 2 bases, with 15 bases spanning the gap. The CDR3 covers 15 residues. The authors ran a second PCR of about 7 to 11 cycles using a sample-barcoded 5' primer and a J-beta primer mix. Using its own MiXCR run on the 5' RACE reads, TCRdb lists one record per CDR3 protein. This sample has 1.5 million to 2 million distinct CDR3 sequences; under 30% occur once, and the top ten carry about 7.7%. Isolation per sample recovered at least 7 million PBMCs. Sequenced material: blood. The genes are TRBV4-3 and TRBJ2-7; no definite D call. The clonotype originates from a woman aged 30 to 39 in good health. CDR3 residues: CASSPAPRLTYEQYF. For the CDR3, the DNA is TGCGCCAGCAGCCCGGCCCCAAGACTCACCTACGAGCAGTACTTC.